The 29 T cell receptor beta chains reported below all come from one sample, sequenced in a study of blood T cell repertoires in COVID-19. The protocol was immunoSEQ multiplex PCR, while the TCRdb copy is restricted to in-frame clones and leaves out a portion. The sample includes more than 110,000 clones, about 80% seen only once; the top ten take 35% to 50%. Sequenced: peripheral blood. Every receptor here comes from a human donor in a cohort sampled during active COVID-19.

The V gene is TRBV7-2, the J gene TRBJ2-1, with D perhaps matching TRBD2 (5 bases). Germline-derived CDR1 and CDR2 are SGHTA and FQGNSA. The germline V and J ends were trimmed by 0 bases and 3 bases, with 6 bases remaining between them. This CDR3 has 14 residues. The CDR3 DNA reads TGTGCCAGCAGCTTAGCGGGAGACTACAATGAGCAGTTCTTC. It yields the protein CASSLAGDYNEQFF.

The CDR3 protein is CASSLFTRTGTEAFF. CDR3 nucleotides: TGTGCCAGCAGCTTATTCACAAGGACAGGCACTGAAGCTTTCTTT. The V gene is TRBV7-8, the J gene TRBJ1-1; TRBD1 agrees at 7 bases. With V trimmed by 2 bases and J by 4 bases, 7 bases remained unmatched. CDR1 is SGHVS, CDR2 FQNEAQ, per germline. This CDR3 contains 15 residues.

The genes are TRBV5-1 and TRBJ2-6; D gene uncertain. Trimming took off 5 bases at V and 4 bases at J, with 7 bases between the two ends. CDR1 SGHRS and CDR2 YFSETQ come from the germline V gene. This CDR3 has 13 amino acids. The CDR3 DNA reads as TGCGCCAGCAGTTCCGGGGGGGCCAACGTCCTGACTTTC. Translating gives CASSSGGANVLTF.

The chain combines TRBV10-3 with TRBJ1-1, with TRBD1 identical over 7 bases. Losses at the gene ends were 6 bases for V and 2 bases for J; bases not matched to a gene: 3. The germline gives CDR1 ENHRY, CDR2 SYGVKD. The CDR3 extends over 13 amino acids. CDR3 region: CAIRDRINTEAFF. As DNA, the CDR3 is TGTGCCATCAGGGACAGGATTAACACTGAAGCTTTCTTT.

CDR3 protein: CASSPGINYGYTF. CDR3 in DNA: TGTGCCAGCAGCCCAGGGATAAACTATGGCTACACCTTC. The chain recombines TRBV3-1 (or the pseudogene TRBV3-2) with TRBJ1-2; D is perhaps TRBD1 (5 bases). Trimming removed 4 bases from V and 2 bases from J, with 8 bases in between. This CDR3 has 13 residues. CDR1 LGHDT and CDR2 YNNKEL come from the germline V gene (reference sequence).

The V call is TRBV7-9, the J call TRBJ2-1; 10 bases map to TRBD2. J lost 6 bases, V lost 2 bases, and 4 bases had no gene match. In germline, CDR1 is SEHNR, CDR2 FQNEAQ (reference sequence). The CDR3 totals 15 residues. This chain's CDR3 is CASSLLAGAFNEQFF. DNA for the CDR3: TGTGCCAGCAGCTTACTAGCGGGGGCCTTCAATGAGCAGTTCTTC.

This CDR3 is CASSLTGDGVYGYTF. The CDR3 DNA reads as TGCGCCAGCAGTCTAACAGGGGATGGGGTCTATGGCTACACCTTC. The chain employs TRBV5-1 and TRBJ1-2; 7 bases fit TRBD1. This CDR3 comprises 15 residues. Germline CDR1 reads SGHRS; CDR2 reads YFSETQ. V was clipped by 5 bases and J by 4 bases; unmatched bases: 11.

The genes are TRBV19 and TRBJ2-2; TRBD1 might be the D (5 bases). Trimming shortened V by 5 bases and J by 8 bases, and 15 bases separated the two germline ends. Germline CDR1 is LNHDA and CDR2 is SQIVND (reference sequence). This CDR3 is built from 14 residues. The CDR3, as DNA: TGTGCCAGTAGTGCTAGTGGGGCCGCGGGGGAGCTGTTTTTT. Its translation is CASSASGAAGELFF.

This rearrangement joins TRBV21-1 to TRBJ2-7; the table's D gene call, TRBD2, was not cross checked with the DNA. TRBV21-1 is noted as a pseudogene. This CDR3 has 16 amino acids. The CDR3 coding sequence is TGTGCCAGCAGCAAAGAGGGGGGTAGCGGGGGGGGAAAGCAGTACTTC. Translating gives CASSKEGGSGGGKQYF.

This chain joins TRBV11-3 and TRBJ1-1; D gene uncertain. The CDR3 is 13 amino acids. The V gene's germline CDR1 is SGHNT and CDR2 YENEEA. The V and J ends lost 7 bases and 3 bases respectively, with 12 bases between them. CDR3 in amino acids: CASKLEEDTEAFF. CDR3 DNA: TGTGCCAGCAAGCTCGAGGAGGACACTGAAGCTTTCTTT.

This clone showed up just a few times. The chain couples TRBV5-1 to TRBJ1-3, with TRBD1 matching over 8 bases. In germline, CDR1 is SGHRS, CDR2 YFSETQ. This CDR3 spans 15 amino acids. Unmatched junction bases numbered 9, after V lost 4 bases and J lost 6 bases. CDR3 sequence reads: CASSPGPGGENTIYF. The CDR3 DNA reads TGCGCCAGCAGCCCGGGTCCAGGGGGCGAAAACACCATATATTTT.

The rearrangement uses TRBV5-1 and TRBJ2-7; 9 nucleotides line up with TRBD1. Germline V CDR1 and CDR2: SGHRS, YFSETQ. This CDR3 contains 15 residues. The ends lost 4 bases at V and 5 bases at J; junction bases unmatched: 10. The CDR3 DNA reads TGCGCCAGCAGCAGGGGACAGGGTGTAAGTAACGAGCAGTACTTC. Its translation is CASSRGQGVSNEQYF.

This clone was detected only once. The genes are TRBV6-2 or TRBV6-3 and TRBJ2-3; 12 nucleotides align to TRBD2. The germline V gene has CDR1 MNHEY and CDR2 SVGEGT. V trimming: 2 bases; J trimming: 2 bases; junction bases outside the gene matches: 11. This CDR3 comprises 19 residues. CDR3 sequence (DNA): TGTGCCAGCAGTTACCCGGGAAGGACTAGCGGGACTTCCACAGATACGCAGTATTTT. Translation gives CASSYPGRTSGTSTDTQYF.

Regarding this clone: Other nucleotide sequences from this sample produce the same CDR3. The CDR3 nucleotides read TGTGCCTGGAGTCCCAGAGGGACCGGGGAGCTGTTTTTT. Its protein product is CAWSPRGTGELFF. The genes are TRBV30 and TRBJ2-2, with D perhaps matching TRBD2 (5 bases). The V and J ends lost 2 bases and 5 bases respectively, with 9 bases between them. The CDR3 sequence is 13 residues long. Germline V lookup: CDR1 GTSNPN, CDR2 SVGIG (reference sequence).

The CDR3 protein is CASSYSGGQGYEQYF. CDR3 bases: TGCGCCAGCAGCTACAGCGGGGGGCAAGGCTACGAGCAGTACTTC. The rearrangement links TRBV4-1 to TRBJ2-7; 9 bases line up with TRBD2. There are 15 residues in the CDR3. The trim removed 5 bases at V and 3 bases at J, leaving 8 bases unmatched. Germline V gene sequence: CDR1 MGHRA, CDR2 YSYEKL.

CDR3 nucleotide sequence: TGTGCCAGCAGCTTAGTGGGGGGGAAGAGCACTGAAGCTTTCTTT. It translates to CASSLVGGKSTEAFF. The chain employs TRBV7-6 and TRBJ1-1, with a tentative D call TRBD1 (5 bases). Trimming shortened V by 1 base and J by 4 bases, and 13 bases separated the two germline ends. The length of the CDR3 is 15 residues. Germline CDR1 is SGHVS and CDR2 is FNYEAQ.

This clone was recorded only once. The chain carries TRBV12-5 and TRBJ1-1, with TRBD1 matching over 7 bases. The CDR3 is 15 amino acids. Germline V gene sequence: CDR1 LGHNT, CDR2 FRNRAP. The V segment lost 1 base and the J segment 4 bases; nucleotides outside the gene matches: 6. In DNA, the CDR3 is TGTGCTAGTGGTTTGGACAGGGGAATAGGCACTGAAGCTTTCTTT. It translates to CASGLDRGIGTEAFF. The whole variable domain, filled in from reference TRBV12-5 and TRBJ1-1, reads DARVTQTPRHKVTEMGQEVTMRCQPILGHNTVFWYRQTMMQGLELLAYFRNRAPLDDSGMPKDRFSAEMPDATLATLKIQPSEPRDSAVYFCASGLDRGIGTEAFFGQGTRLTVV.

This clone has a handful of counts. The chain combines TRBV10-3 with TRBJ1-1; 7 nucleotides align to TRBD1. This CDR3 has 13 residues. Germline V gene data show CDR1 as ENHRY and CDR2 as SYGVKD. V shed 6 bases, J shed 2 bases, and the junction held 3 bases outside the gene matches. CDR3 DNA sequence: TGTGCCATCAGAGACAGGGTTAACACTGAAGCTTTCTTT. It is translated as CAIRDRVNTEAFF.

The chain couples TRBV25-1 to TRBJ2-1; possibly TRBD1 for D (6 bases). This CDR3 has 15 amino acids. Germline V gives CDR1 MGHDK, CDR2 SYGVNS. Trimming cost V 6 bases and J 2 bases, with 14 bases left between them. CDR3 region: CASRKTGAAYNEQFF. The CDR3 DNA reads TGTGCCAGCAGAAAGACAGGTGCGGCCTACAATGAGCAGTTCTTC.

This rearrangement joins TRBV29-1 to TRBJ1-1, with no clear D. Germline V gives CDR1 SQVTM, CDR2 ANQGSEA. Trimming shortened V by 6 bases and J by 3 bases, and 17 bases separated the two germline ends. The CDR3 is made up of 14 amino acids. CDR3 sequence: CSVASGGFDTEAFF. CDR3 in DNA: TGCAGCGTCGCATCCGGAGGGTTTGACACTGAAGCTTTCTTT.

V gene TRBV10-3 combines with J gene TRBJ2-2, with a weak D call TRBD1 (6 bases). V lost 6 bases and J 0 bases, leaving 11 bases between the germline ends. The CDR3 is 15 residues long. Germline lookup yields CDR1 ENHRY and CDR2 SYGVKD. The CDR3 here is CAISGTSTNTGELFF. DNA of the CDR3: TGTGCCATCAGCGGGACATCCACGAACACCGGGGAGCTGTTTTTT.

This clone occurred a few times. CDR3 bases: TGTGCCAGCAGTCGGACAGATACGCAGTATTTT. Encoded protein: CASSRTDTQYF. V gene TRBV28 combines with J gene TRBJ2-3; D gene ambiguous. Per germline, CDR1 MDHEN and CDR2 SYDVKM. The germline V and J ends were trimmed by 5 bases and 3 bases, with 3 bases remaining between them. This CDR3 region has 11 residues.

This chain uses TRBV5-1 with TRBJ1-1, with D tentatively TRBD1 (6 bases). This CDR3 has 16 amino acids. The germline V gene has CDR1 SGHRS and CDR2 YFSETQ. The V gene lost 3 bases and the J gene lost 6 bases, with 21 bases spanning the gap. The chain's CDR3 is CASSSGHRREQAEAFF. The CDR3 DNA follows: TGCGCCAGCAGCTCGGGACATCGCCGTGAACAGGCTGAAGCTTTCTTT.

The V gene is TRBV5-4, the J gene TRBJ2-1; 10 nucleotides agree with TRBD2. The CDR3 covers 15 residues. V lost 4 bases and J lost 7; bases outside the gene matches: 8. CDR1 SGHNT and CDR2 YYREEE come from the germline V gene (reference sequence). CDR3 in amino acids: CASSAAGGNKNEQFF. As DNA, the CDR3 is TGTGCCAGCAGCGCAGCGGGAGGGAACAAGAATGAGCAGTTCTTC.

V gene TRBV18 combines with J gene TRBJ2-7; TRBD1 aligns across 7 bases. In germline, CDR1 is KGHSH, CDR2 LQKENI. V gave up 2 bases and J gave up 9 bases; unmatched junction bases: 4. The CDR3 runs 12 residues. CDR3 in amino acids: CASSPEGAVQYV. The DNA of the CDR3 is TGTGCCAGCTCACCAGAGGGGGCCGTGCAGTACGTC.

The rearrangement uses TRBV10-3 and TRBJ1-1; D may be TRBD1 (5 bases). Trimming left V 2 bases short and J 11 bases short, with 24 bases between. Germline CDR1 is ENHRY and CDR2 is SYGVKD. The length of the CDR3 is 16 residues. Here the CDR3 DNA reads TGTGCCATCAGTGAGCAGGGAGGGCTAGGCTCTTCCACGGCTTTCTTT. It yields the protein CAISEQGGLGSSTAFF.

The rearrangement joins TRBV21-1 to TRBJ2-1; the table's D call TRBD2 went unverified against the DNA. TRBV21-1 is noted as a pseudogene. CDR3 size: 17 residues. The CDR3 region is CASSRGLREGVHNEQFF. CDR3 coding DNA: TGTGCCAGCAGCAGAGGGCTCCGGGAGGGCGTCCACAATGAGCAGTTCTTC.

J is TRBJ2-5 and V is TRBV11-1; perhaps TRBD1 as D (5 bases). The CDR3 runs 13 residues. From germline, CDR1 is SGHAT and CDR2 FQDESV (reference sequence). V lost 6 bases to trimming and J lost 1 base, with 9 bases between them. Here the CDR3 DNA reads TGTGCCAGCAGTCCTGACAGCCAAGAGACCCAGTACTTC. Translation: CASSPDSQETQYF.

The chain couples TRBV11-3 to TRBJ2-7, with D maybe TRBD1 (5 bases). V was clipped by 1 base and J by 7 bases, with 11 bases between them. The germline gives CDR1 SGHNT, CDR2 YENEEA. CDR3 length equals 13 residues. CDR3 nucleotide sequence: TGTGCCAGCAGCTTAGTCGTGGGGCTTGAGCAGTACGTC. It encodes CASSLVVGLEQYV.